This entry concerns a single T cell receptor beta chain. Its antigen is currently unknown. Time point of the sample: cycle 4 day 1 (C4D1), after five to seven weeks of nivolumab. After autologous stem cell transplantation all patients relapsed, and prior brentuximab vedotin exposure differed between cohorts. Complete response, partial response or progressive disease constituted the best responses recorded. This record belongs to a study of PD-1 blockade in classical Hodgkin lymphoma. Study overall: Patients had nivolumab dosed at 3 mg/kg, delivered intravenously every 2 weeks.

CDR3 length: 13 residues. V was pared by 6 bases and J by 1 base, with 8 bases between. The germline CDR1 and CDR2 sequences are ENHRY and SYGVKD. Clones were sequenced by immunoSEQ multiplex PCR, and TCRdb holds only the in-frame ones, with some missing. The data hold tens of thousands of clones, with roughly 92% observed a single time. Study-wide findings and caveats: Patients were excluded if nivolumab began under 1 year after ASCT (the autologous transplant).

This sample comprised peripheral blood mononuclear cells (PBMCs), obtained before the fourth cycle of nivolumab. The receptor's source is a human donor with classical Hodgkin lymphoma. The chain combines TRBV10-3 with TRBJ2-3, with TRBD2 as a possible D gene (6 bases). CDR3 protein: CAISGRGTDTQYF. CDR3 nucleotide sequence: TGTGCCATCAGCGGGAGAGGCACAGATACGCAGTATTTT.